A single sample gave rise to the 11 T cell receptor beta chains below, sequenced in a study of T cells in Graves' hyperthyroidism and ophthalmopathy. Amplification of TCR beta CDR3 regions was performed using RNA transcripts as template. During a first-round RT-PCR of the TCR CDR3, the HTBI primer set was used. TCRdb redid the calling of the multiplex PCR reads with MiXCR, one entry per CDR3 protein. The top ten hold 7% to 10% of the sample, which has approximately 870,000 distinct CDR3 sequences, around 38% seen once. The sequenced material came from blood. Every receptor here comes from a man between 18 and 35 years old with Graves' hyperthyroidism.

Concerning this clonotype itself: It is likely a read error, because the conserved phenylalanine at the end of the CDR3 is missing. The genes are TRBV4-1 and TRBJ2-5, with 11 bases lining up with TRBD2. Germline CDR1 reads MGHRA; CDR2 reads YSYEKL. V gave up 3 bases and J gave up 5 bases; unmatched junction bases: 11. CDR3 length: 17 residues. The CDR3 sequence is CASSHGLAGRVGETQYL. In DNA, the CDR3 is TGCGCCAGCAGCCACGGACTAGCGGGCCGTGTCGGCGAGACCCAGTACCTC.

V and J are TRBV12-3 or TRBV12-4 and TRBJ2-7; the match to TRBD2 covers 11 bases. CDR3 size: 14 residues. The V and J ends lost 8 bases and 5 bases, in that order; junction bases with no gene match: 8. In nucleotides, the CDR3 is TGTGCCAGCGGAAGGACTAGCGGGTCCCACGAGCAGTACTTC. Protein product: CASGRTSGSHEQYF.

A few counts support this clonotype. V gene TRBV6-6 combines with J gene TRBJ1-5; no clear D. Germline V lookup: CDR1 MNHNY, CDR2 SVGAGI (reference sequence). The CDR3 contains 14 residues. Trimming cost V 3 bases and J 3 bases, with 9 bases left between them. The CDR3: CASSYAGINQPQHF. In DNA, the CDR3 is TGTGCCAGCAGTTATGCAGGCATCAATCAGCCCCAGCATTTT.

In DNA, the CDR3 is TGTGCCAGCAGCTGGGCAGCAGAAGAGACCCAGTACTTC. As protein: CASSWAAEETQYF. The chain joins TRBV7-9 to TRBJ2-5; D remains ambiguous. The germline V gene has CDR1 SEHNR and CDR2 FQNEAQ (reference sequence). Trimming took off 4 bases at V and 3 bases at J, with 9 bases between the two ends. The CDR3 is made up of 13 amino acids.

This clonotype came up a few times. J is TRBJ2-5 and V is TRBV5-4; D possibly corresponds to TRBD2 (5 bases). V shed 4 bases and J shed 3 bases, with 10 bases lying between them. Germline V gene lookup returns CDR1 SGHNT and CDR2 YYREEE (reference sequence). The CDR3 runs to 13 residues. CDR3 DNA: TGTGCCAGCAGCATCCCTAGCAAAGAGACCCAGTACTTC. Its protein is CASSIPSKETQYF.

This clonotype occurred many times. The chain combines TRBV25-1 with TRBJ2-2; TRBD1 matches at 9 bases. Per the germline V gene, CDR1 is MGHDK and CDR2 is SYGVNS. The CDR3 runs 18 residues. The V and J ends lost 1 base and 1 base, in that order; junction bases with no gene match: 7. In DNA, the CDR3 is TGTGCCAGCAGTGAATCACGAACAGGGGGCGAGAACACCGGGGAGCTGTTTTTT. It translates to CASSESRTGGENTGELFF.

There are a few counts of this clonotype. The J gene is TRBJ2-5, the V gene TRBV2; no clear D. The V end was cut by 3 bases, the J end by 2 bases, with 10 bases between. The CDR3 has 14 residues. CDR1 is SNHLY and CDR2 is FYNNEI in the germline V gene. CDR3 protein: CASSETFKQETQYF. The CDR3, as DNA: TGTGCCAGCAGTGAGACCTTCAAACAAGAGACCCAGTACTTC.

This clonotype occurred many times. This chain uses TRBV7-9 with TRBJ1-1, with D possibly matching TRBD1 (6 bases). Trimming removed 4 bases from V and 1 base from J, with 10 bases in between. The germline CDR1 and CDR2 sequences are SEHNR and FQNEAQ (reference sequence). The CDR3 length is 14 residues. DNA for the CDR3: TGTGCCAGCAGCTACATCAGGGGGAACACTGAAGCTTTCTTT. Translated: CASSYIRGNTEAFF. Drawing the rest from reference TRBV7-9 and TRBJ1-1, the complete variable domain is DTGVSQNPRHKITKRGQNVTFRCDPISEHNRLYWYRQTLGQGPEFLTYFQNEAQLEKSRLLSDRFSAERPKGSFSTLEIQRTEQGDSAMYLCASSYIRGNTEAFFGQGTRLTVV.

This clonotype has more than one count but fewer than ten. J is TRBJ2-2 and V is TRBV12-3 or TRBV12-4; possibly TRBD1 or TRBD2 for D (5 bases each). Trimming shortened V by 5 bases and J by 7 bases, and 14 bases separated the two germline ends. The CDR3 sequence is 14 residues long. The CDR3 here is CASSIRDPGGELFF. CDR3 DNA sequence: TGTGCCAGCAGTATCCGGGACCCTGGCGGGGAGCTGTTTTTT.

Many counts were recorded for this clonotype. Here the CDR3 DNA reads TGCGCCAGCAGCTTGGGATGGGAGAACACTGAAGCTTTCTTT. It codes for CASSLGWENTEAFF. V is TRBV5-1 and J is TRBJ1-1; D remains unclear. CDR3 length: 14 residues. The V and J ends lost 0 bases and 1 base respectively, with 7 bases between them. From germline, CDR1 is SGHRS and CDR2 YFSETQ.

The table lists this clonotype with many counts. The rearrangement uses TRBV29-1 and TRBJ2-5; 7 bases agree with TRBD1. The CDR3 length is 12 residues. V was clipped by 6 bases and J by 3 bases; unmatched bases: 4. CDR1 is SQVTM, CDR2 ANQGSEA, per germline. In DNA form, the CDR3 reads TGCAGCGTCCGACAGGGAGAAGAGACCCAGTACTTC. This codes for CSVRQGEETQYF.